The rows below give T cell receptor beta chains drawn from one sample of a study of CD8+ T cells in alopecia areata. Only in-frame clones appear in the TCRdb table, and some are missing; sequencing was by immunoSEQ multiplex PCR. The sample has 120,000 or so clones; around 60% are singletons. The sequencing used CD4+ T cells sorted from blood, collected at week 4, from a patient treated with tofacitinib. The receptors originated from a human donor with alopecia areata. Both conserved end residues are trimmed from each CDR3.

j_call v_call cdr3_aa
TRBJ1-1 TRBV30 AWSEGQPNTEAF
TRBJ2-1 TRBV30 AWSRGLGYDEQF
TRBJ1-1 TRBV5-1 ASYGQGRGGTEAF
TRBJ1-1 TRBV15 ATSRGQGTEAF
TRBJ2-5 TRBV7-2 ASSLGLAGGQETQY
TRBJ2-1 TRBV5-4 ASSWTSGSGGEQF
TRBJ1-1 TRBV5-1 ASSGEGNTEAF
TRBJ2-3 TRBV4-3 ASSQERSAPSQY
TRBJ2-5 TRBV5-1 ASSFGSGGETQY
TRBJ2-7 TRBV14 ASSVGTSGSYEQY
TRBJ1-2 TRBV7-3 ASSLNPGSYGYT
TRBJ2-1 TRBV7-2 ASSLARHSGVTNNEQF
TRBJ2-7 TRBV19 ASSPTGVEYEQY
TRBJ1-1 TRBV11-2 ASSLVREAF
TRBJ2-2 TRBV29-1 SVKTTGELF
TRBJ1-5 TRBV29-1 SVEEDPNQPQH
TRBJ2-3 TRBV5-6 ASRVTLTDTQY
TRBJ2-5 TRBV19 ASSMTDSWGETQY
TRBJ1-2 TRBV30 AWSVLSIYGYT
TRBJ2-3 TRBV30 AWSLRASSTDTQY
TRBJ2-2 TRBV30 AWRDNGELF
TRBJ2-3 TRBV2 ASSPDTQY
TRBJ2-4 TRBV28 ASSSPYDIQY
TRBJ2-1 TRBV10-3 AISPTLVAQGNEQF
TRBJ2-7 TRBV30 ALSGAGIEQY
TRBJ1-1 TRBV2 ASSVGGGTEAF
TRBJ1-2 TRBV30 AQGQGNGGYT